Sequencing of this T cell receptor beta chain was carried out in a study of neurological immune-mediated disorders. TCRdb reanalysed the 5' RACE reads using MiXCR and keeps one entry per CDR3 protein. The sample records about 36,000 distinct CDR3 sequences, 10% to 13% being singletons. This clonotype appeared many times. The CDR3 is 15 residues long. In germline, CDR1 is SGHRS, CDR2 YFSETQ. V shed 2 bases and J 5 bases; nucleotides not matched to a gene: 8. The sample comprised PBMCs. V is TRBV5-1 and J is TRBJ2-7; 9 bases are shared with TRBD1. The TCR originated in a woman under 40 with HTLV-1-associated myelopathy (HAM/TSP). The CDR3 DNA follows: TGCGCCAGCAGCTTTGGGGGACAGGGTGCCGACGAGCAGTACTTC. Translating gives CASSFGGQGADEQYF.